These 29 T cell receptor beta chains originate from one sample sequenced in a study of cytomegalovirus exposure and HLA in healthy donors. 60 Vbeta and 13 Jbeta primers were used in PCR. Some clones are missing from TCRdb's copy, which holds only in-frame ones; the method was immunoSEQ multiplex PCR. The table records about 130,000 clones, about 15% of them present only once. Sequencing was carried out using PBMCs. These receptors originate from a female donor in good health and CMV-seropositive.

The J gene is TRBJ2-1, the V gene TRBV5-1; TRBD1 agrees at 7 bases. Trimming at V came to 0 bases and at J to 4 bases, leaving 4 bases not matched to a gene. Per the germline V gene, CDR1 is SGHRS and CDR2 is YFSETQ. The CDR3 runs to 15 residues. CDR3 nucleotide sequence: TGCGCCAGCAGCTTGGTACAGGGGCCTTACAATGAGCAGTTCTTC. Its translation is CASSLVQGPYNEQFF.

This clone was counted between two and nine times. The chain uses TRBV28 and TRBJ2-5, with a possible D match to TRBD2 (6 bases). CDR1 MDHEN and CDR2 SYDVKM come from the germline V gene. V was clipped by 7 bases and J by 3 bases, with 18 bases between them. CDR3 length: 15 residues. CDR3 residues: CASTPMGLLEETQYF. As DNA, the CDR3 is TGTGCCAGCACCCCCATGGGACTTCTTGAAGAGACCCAGTACTTC.

This clone was counted only a few times. This chain connects TRBV27 to TRBJ1-5; TRBD1 is a possible D gene (6 bases). Trimming cost V 5 bases and J 5 bases, with 10 bases left between them. The germline V gene encodes CDR1 MNHEY and CDR2 SMNVEV (reference sequence). This CDR3 spans 13 amino acids. The CDR3 bases are TGTGCCAGCAGTCGGACAGACGATCAGCCCCAGCATTTT. Residues: CASSRTDDQPQHF.

The rearrangement uses TRBV27 and TRBJ2-2; D is undetermined. Between the trimmed V and J ends, which lost 3 bases and 4 bases, there was a span of 6 bases. The CDR3 is 13 amino acids. Per the germline V gene, CDR1 is MNHEY and CDR2 is SMNVEV (reference sequence). CDR3 amino acids: CASSFLFTGELFF. The CDR3, as DNA: TGTGCCAGCAGTTTTCTGTTCACCGGGGAGCTGTTTTTT.

Only a few counts were recorded for this clone. The rearrangement links TRBV19 to TRBJ1-1; D is uncertain. V was shortened by 5 bases and J by 5 bases, with 12 bases between the two germline ends. Looked up from germline, CDR1 is LNHDA and CDR2 is SQIVND (reference sequence). The CDR3 is made up of 13 amino acids. CDR3 DNA sequence: TGTGCCAGTAGTCTGGCCCCCGGGACTGAAGCTTTCTTT. Encoded protein: CASSLAPGTEAFF.

The V and J genes are TRBV4-3 and TRBJ2-2; TRBD2 aligns across 10 bases. V lost 4 bases and J lost 3; bases outside the gene matches: 8. CDR1 is LGHNA, CDR2 YSLEER, per germline. The length of the CDR3 is 17 residues. CDR3 sequence: CASSPFYSGGYTGELFF. The CDR3 DNA is TGCGCCAGCAGCCCCTTCTATAGCGGGGGGTACACCGGGGAGCTGTTTTTT.

This clone came up a few times. The chain joins TRBV29-1 to TRBJ2-7; D is undetermined. CDR3 size: 12 residues. V lost 4 bases and J 0 bases, leaving 7 bases between the germline ends. Germline loops: CDR1 SQVTM, CDR2 ANQGSEA. For the CDR3, the DNA is TGCAGCGTTGGACGGAGCTCCTACGAGCAGTACTTC. The encoded protein is CSVGRSSYEQYF.

The V call is TRBV28, the J call TRBJ1-2; 9 bases are a match to TRBD1. Germline CDR1 is MDHEN and CDR2 is SYDVKM. V shed 3 bases and J 4 bases; nucleotides not matched to a gene: 6. This CDR3 spans 15 amino acids. CDR3 coding DNA: TGTGCCAGCAGTTTTCCCGGGACAGGGTCCTATGGCTACACCTTC. Its protein is CASSFPGTGSYGYTF.

The table lists this clone with a few counts. This chain uses TRBV5-6 with TRBJ2-1; D might be TRBD2 (6 bases). The CDR3 length is 12 residues. Between the trimmed V and J ends, which lost 2 bases and 8 bases, there was a span of 8 bases. Germline CDR1 SGHDT, CDR2 YYEEEE. CDR3 DNA: TGTGCCAGCAGCTTCGTAGCGGATGAGCAGTTCTTC. Its translation is CASSFVADEQFF.

The table lists this clone with a few counts. Compared with germline, one end of the junction differs, possibly owing to a read error. The V gene is TRBV30, the J gene TRBJ1-2, with 12 bases identical to TRBD1. The CDR3 consists of 15 residues. The germline V gene has CDR1 GTSNPN and CDR2 SVGIG (reference sequence). CDR3 region: CAWRNRDRGHRGHTF. The CDR3 nucleotides are TGTGCCTGGAGAAACCGGGACAGGGGGCATCGTGGCCACACCTTC. The full variable domain, its missing parts supplied by reference TRBV30 and TRBJ1-2, is SQTIHQWPATLVQPVGSPLSLECTVEGTSNPNLYWYRQAAGRGLQLLFYSVGIGQISSEVPQNLSASRPQDRQFILSSKKLLLSDSGFYLCAWRNRDRGHRGHTFGSGTRLTVV.

In this sample, this clone turned up a few times. The J gene is TRBJ1-2, the V gene TRBV7-9; D unclear. This CDR3 contains 13 residues. Deletions cut 5 bases from V and 0 bases from J, with 7 bases between. Germline CDR1 and CDR2: SEHNR and FQNEAQ (reference sequence). Written as DNA, the CDR3 is TGTGCCAGCAGCCACCAGTCTAACTATGGCTACACCTTC. It encodes CASSHQSNYGYTF.

This clone was observed a few times. V is TRBV5-1 and J is TRBJ2-5; D might be TRBD2 (6 bases). This CDR3 region has 13 residues. V was pared by 4 bases and J by 4 bases, with 11 bases between. Germline loops: CDR1 SGHRS, CDR2 YFSETQ. The CDR3 protein is CASSKTRGETQYF. The CDR3 DNA is TGCGCCAGCAGCAAGACTAGAGGAGAGACCCAGTACTTC.

The chain has TRBV28 and TRBJ2-5; D possibly corresponds to TRBD1 (5 bases). The CDR3 sequence is 15 residues long. The V end lost 2 bases, the J end lost 7 bases, and 17 bases lay between the germline ends. Germline V gives CDR1 MDHEN, CDR2 SYDVKM. CDR3 in amino acids: CASSLGARITRTQYF. The CDR3 DNA reads as TGTGCCAGCAGTTTAGGGGCGAGGATCACACGGACCCAGTACTTC. The entire variable domain, with the rest obtained from reference TRBV28 and TRBJ2-5, is as follows: DVKVTQSSRYLVKRTGEKVFLECVQDMDHENMFWYRQDPGLGLRLIYFSYDVKMKEKGDIPEGYSVSREKKERFSLILESASTNQTSMYLCASSLGARITRTQYFGPGTRLLVL.

V and J are TRBV4-3 and TRBJ2-7, with a possible D match to TRBD2 (5 bases). The V and J ends lost 0 bases and 7 bases respectively, with 16 bases between them. The germline CDR1 and CDR2 sequences are LGHNA and YSLEER. CDR3 length: 15 amino acids. This CDR3 reads CASSQDRLGTGEQYF. In DNA form, the CDR3 reads TGCGCCAGCAGCCAAGATCGTCTTGGTACGGGGGAGCAGTACTTC.

This clone was observed at least ten times. The rearrangement links TRBV27 to TRBJ2-7; 12 nucleotides agree with TRBD1. Germline lookup yields CDR1 MNHEY and CDR2 SMNVEV (reference sequence). The CDR3 has 13 amino acids. V lost 10 bases, J lost 5 bases, and 6 bases stayed unmatched. The CDR3 loop reads CATGTGGTHEQYF. Written as DNA, the CDR3 is TGTGCCACAGGGACAGGGGGCACCCACGAGCAGTACTTC.

This clone was seen only a few times. The chain is built from TRBV5-1 and TRBJ1-5; TRBD1 agrees at 9 bases. Per germline, CDR1 SGHRS and CDR2 YFSETQ. This CDR3 region has 14 residues. V shed 0 bases and J 11 bases; nucleotides not matched to a gene: 6. The CDR3 coding sequence is TGCGCCAGCAGCTTGGGGGGACAGGGCGCTTCCCAGCATTTT. Translated, it gives CASSLGGQGASQHF.

There are a few counts of this clone. The CDR3 region has the DNA TGTGCCACCAGCAGAGGCGGGGGGGACACTGAAGCTTTCTTT. This codes for CATSRGGGDTEAFF. The J gene is TRBJ1-1, the V gene TRBV15; D possibly corresponds to TRBD1 (5 bases). Between the trimmed V and J ends, which lost 1 base and 3 bases, there was a span of 9 bases. The CDR3 extends over 14 amino acids. Germline assignment: CDR1 LNHNV and CDR2 YYDKDF (reference sequence). Looking up the rest from reference TRBV15 and TRBJ1-1 gives the full variable domain: DAMVIQNPRYQVTQFGKPVTLSCSQTLNHNVMYWYQQKSSQAPKLLFHYYDKDFNNEADTPDNFQSRRPNTSFCFLDIRSPGLGDTAMYLCATSRGGGDTEAFFGQGTRLTVV.

The chain joins TRBV7-2 to TRBJ2-7; D is perhaps TRBD2 (6 bases). CDR1 and CDR2 from the germline V gene are SGHTA and FQGNSA. The CDR3 covers 16 residues. Between the trimmed V and J ends, which lost 5 bases and 1 base, there was a span of 18 bases. Here the CDR3 reads CASSPSATRASYEQYF. The CDR3 DNA is TGTGCCAGCAGCCCTAGCGCAACCCGCGCATCCTACGAGCAGTACTTC.

The chain uses TRBV4-2 and TRBJ1-1; 8 bases fit TRBD1. Germline CDR1 is LGHNA and CDR2 is YNFKEQ. The CDR3 spans 18 residues. The junction had 17 bases not matched to a gene; V was cut back by 3 bases and J by 5 bases. CDR3 region: CASSQGFNGGQGDTEAFF. In DNA, the CDR3 is TGTGCCAGCAGCCAGGGATTCAATGGCGGACAGGGTGATACTGAAGCTTTCTTT.

V usage is TRBV14 and J usage is TRBJ2-7; 7 bases match TRBD2. Germline loops: CDR1 SGHDN, CDR2 FVKESK. The CDR3 has 15 amino acids. V gave up 0 bases and J gave up 1 base; unmatched junction bases: 3. CDR3 nucleotide sequence: TGTGCCAGCAGCCAAGATCAGCGGGGATCCTACGAGCAGTACTTC. It specifies CASSQDQRGSYEQYF.

The V and J genes are TRBV2 and TRBJ2-3; 8 bases are shared with TRBD1. After removal of 4 bases from V and 7 bases from J, the junction contained 10 bases not matched to a gene. This CDR3 contains 15 residues. CDR1 is SNHLY, CDR2 FYNNEI, per germline. The CDR3 here is CASSAARQGAYTQYF. The CDR3 nucleotides are TGTGCCAGCAGTGCCGCCAGGCAGGGGGCGTATACGCAGTATTTT.

The chain combines TRBV15 with TRBJ1-1, with D uncertain. This CDR3 is 14 amino acids long. With 2 bases removed from V and 4 bases from J, the gap between germline ends came to 11 bases. The germline CDR1 and CDR2 sequences are LNHNV and YYDKDF (reference sequence). DNA of the CDR3: TGTGCCACCAGCAGACCGGCGGCGGGCACTGAAGCTTTCTTT. Translating it yields CATSRPAAGTEAFF.

The chain couples TRBV30 to TRBJ2-3; 11 nucleotides line up with TRBD2. The germline gives CDR1 GTSNPN, CDR2 SVGIG (reference sequence). Unmatched junction bases numbered 7, after V lost 4 bases and J lost 7 bases. The CDR3 is 14 residues long. Here the CDR3 reads CAWNIAGGLHTQYF. CDR3 nucleotide sequence: TGTGCCTGGAATATAGCGGGGGGGCTGCATACGCAGTATTTT.

This chain joins TRBV10-1 and TRBJ2-3, with D possibly being TRBD2 (6 bases). The germline CDR1 and CDR2 sequences are WNHNN and SYGVQD (reference sequence). The CDR3 consists of 14 residues. Trimming removed 3 bases at V and 1 base at J, with 8 bases between. In DNA form, the CDR3 reads TGCGCCAGCAGTGATGGAGGGGGCACAGATACGCAGTATTTT. It yields the protein CASSDGGGTDTQYF.

The chain links TRBV6-1 to TRBJ2-4; 7 bases are shared with TRBD1. After removal of 4 bases from V and 0 bases from J, the junction contained 12 bases not matched to a gene. This CDR3 is built from 18 residues. Germline loops: CDR1 MNHNS, CDR2 SASEGT. The CDR3 loop reads CASSVKVLGQLAKNIQYF. CDR3 nucleotide sequence: TGTGCCAGCAGTGTAAAGGTCCTGGGACAGCTAGCCAAAAACATTCAGTACTTC.

The J gene is TRBJ2-5, the V gene TRBV2; D remains ambiguous. V gave up 6 bases and J gave up 1 base, with 9 bases separating them. The CDR3 spans 13 residues. CDR1 is SNHLY, CDR2 FYNNEI, per germline. The CDR3 DNA is TGTGCCAGCAGGGGTGGGCGCCAAGAGACCCAGTACTTC. Its translation is CASRGGRQETQYF.

Only a few counts were recorded for this clone. This rearrangement joins TRBV28 to TRBJ2-3, with 8 bases that match TRBD1. This CDR3 is built from 16 residues. Losses at the gene ends were 2 bases for V and 2 bases for J; bases not matched to a gene: 6. The germline V gene has CDR1 MDHEN and CDR2 SYDVKM. CDR3: CASSLVSGGFTDTQYF. For the CDR3, the DNA is TGTGCCAGCAGTTTAGTTTCAGGGGGCTTCACAGATACGCAGTATTTT.

This clone has only a few counts. The chain carries TRBV5-1 and TRBJ2-7; 9 positions match TRBD2. The V segment lost 4 bases and the J segment 3 bases; nucleotides outside the gene matches: 5. The germline gives CDR1 SGHRS, CDR2 YFSETQ. CDR3 length: 14 amino acids. CDR3 loop: CASSPRTSVYEQYF. DNA for the CDR3: TGCGCCAGCAGCCCGAGGACTAGCGTCTACGAGCAGTACTTC.

This clone has more than one count but fewer than ten. The rearrangement joins TRBV5-1 to TRBJ2-7; 9 nucleotides align to TRBD1. The CDR3 consists of 14 residues. In germline, CDR1 is SGHRS, CDR2 YFSETQ. V was pared by 5 bases and J by 1 base, with 4 bases of the junction left unmatched. CDR3 DNA: TGCGCCAGCAGACCCGGGACAGGGTCCTACGAGCAGTACTTC. Protein sequence: CASRPGTGSYEQYF.